Ten or more counts support the clone carrying this T cell receptor (beta chain). What it recognizes is unknown. The sample belongs to a study of response to subunit inactivated influenza vaccine. The study's findings and limits: Authors proposed each seasonal influenza vaccination draws in few new T cells.

The CDR3 has 12 residues. From germline, CDR1 is SGHTA and CDR2 FQGNSA. Trimming removed 5 bases at V and 4 bases at J, with 9 bases between. From the RT-PCR reads, TCRdb called clonotypes with MiXCR, one entry per CDR3 protein. The sample shows more than 400,000 distinct CDR3 sequences, under 8.5% of them seen only once. This TCR was recovered from a man in his fifties or sixties who received an inactivated influenza vaccine. V usage is TRBV7-2 and J usage is TRBJ2-7, with D unresolved. Sequenced here: PBMCs from blood, sampled about 23 months after vaccination. The CDR3 here is CASSPLGYEQYF. The CDR3 coding sequence is TGTGCCAGCAGCCCCCTTGGGTACGAGCAGTACTTC.